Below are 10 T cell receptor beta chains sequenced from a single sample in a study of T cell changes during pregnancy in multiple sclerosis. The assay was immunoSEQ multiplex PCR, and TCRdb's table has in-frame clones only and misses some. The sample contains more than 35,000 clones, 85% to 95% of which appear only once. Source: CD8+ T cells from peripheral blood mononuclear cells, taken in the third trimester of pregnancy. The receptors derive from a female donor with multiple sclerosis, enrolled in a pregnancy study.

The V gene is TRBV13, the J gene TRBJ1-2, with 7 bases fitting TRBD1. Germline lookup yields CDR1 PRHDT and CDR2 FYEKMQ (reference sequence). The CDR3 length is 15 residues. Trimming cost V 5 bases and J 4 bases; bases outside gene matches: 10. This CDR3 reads CASSPDRVGGYGYTF. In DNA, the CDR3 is TGTGCCAGCAGCCCAGACAGGGTTGGGGGCTATGGCTACACCTTC.

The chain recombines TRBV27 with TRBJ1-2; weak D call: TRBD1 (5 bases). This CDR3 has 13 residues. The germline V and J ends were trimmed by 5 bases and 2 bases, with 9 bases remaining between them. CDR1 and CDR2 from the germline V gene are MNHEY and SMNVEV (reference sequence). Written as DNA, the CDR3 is TGTGCCAGCAGTCACACAGGAAACTATGGCTACACCTTC. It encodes CASSHTGNYGYTF.

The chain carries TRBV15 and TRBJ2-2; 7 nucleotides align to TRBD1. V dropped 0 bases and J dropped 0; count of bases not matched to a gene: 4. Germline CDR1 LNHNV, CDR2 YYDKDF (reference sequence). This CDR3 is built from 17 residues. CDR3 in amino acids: CATSRDTTGPNTGELFF. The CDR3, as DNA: TGTGCCACCAGCAGAGACACGACAGGGCCGAACACCGGGGAGCTGTTTTTT.

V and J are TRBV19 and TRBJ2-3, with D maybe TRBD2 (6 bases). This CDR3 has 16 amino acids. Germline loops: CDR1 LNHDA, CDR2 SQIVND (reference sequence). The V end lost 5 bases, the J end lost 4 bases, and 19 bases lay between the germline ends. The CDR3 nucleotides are TGTGCCAGTAGTGACGGCCGGGACTCCCTTTCAGATACGCAGTATTTT. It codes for CASSDGRDSLSDTQYF.

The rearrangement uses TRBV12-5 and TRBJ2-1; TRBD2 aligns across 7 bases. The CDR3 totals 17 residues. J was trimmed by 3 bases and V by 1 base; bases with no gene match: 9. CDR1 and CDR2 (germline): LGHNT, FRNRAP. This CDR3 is CASGLGTGTNNYNEQFF. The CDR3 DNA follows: TGTGCTAGTGGTTTGGGGACCGGGACTAATAACTACAATGAGCAGTTCTTC.

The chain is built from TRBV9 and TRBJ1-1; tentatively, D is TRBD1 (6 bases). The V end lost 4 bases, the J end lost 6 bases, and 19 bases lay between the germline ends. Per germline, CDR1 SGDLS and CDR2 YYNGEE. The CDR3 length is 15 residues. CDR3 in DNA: TGTGCCAGCAGCCCCCCAAGGGGGTCGTCGGCTGAAGCTTTCTTT. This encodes CASSPPRGSSAEAFF.

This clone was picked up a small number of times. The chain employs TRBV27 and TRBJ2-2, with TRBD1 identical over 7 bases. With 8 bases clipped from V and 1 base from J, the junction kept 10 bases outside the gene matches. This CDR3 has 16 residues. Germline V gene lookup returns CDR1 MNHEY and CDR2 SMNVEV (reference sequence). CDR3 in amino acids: CASRMTGTLNTGELFF. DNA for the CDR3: TGTGCCAGCCGAATGACAGGGACCCTGAACACCGGGGAGCTGTTTTTT.

The CDR3 reads CATSAERGLAYEQYF. The DNA of the CDR3 is TGTGCCACCAGCGCGGAGCGGGGGTTGGCCTACGAGCAGTACTTC. V gene TRBV15 combines with J gene TRBJ2-7, with 8 bases lining up with TRBD2. V lost 5 bases to trimming and J lost 2 bases; unmatched junction nucleotides: 8. Germline CDR1 LNHNV, CDR2 YYDKDF (reference sequence). The CDR3 totals 15 residues.

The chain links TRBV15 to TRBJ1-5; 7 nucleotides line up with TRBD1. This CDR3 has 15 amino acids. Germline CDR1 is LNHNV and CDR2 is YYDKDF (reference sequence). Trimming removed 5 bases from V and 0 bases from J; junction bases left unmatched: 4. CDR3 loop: CATSEQGYSNQPQHF. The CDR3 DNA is TGTGCCACCAGCGAACAGGGGTATAGCAATCAGCCCCAGCATTTT.

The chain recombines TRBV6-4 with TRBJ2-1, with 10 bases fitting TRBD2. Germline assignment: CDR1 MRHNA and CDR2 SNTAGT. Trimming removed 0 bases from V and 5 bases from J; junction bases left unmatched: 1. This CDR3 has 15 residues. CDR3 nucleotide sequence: TGTGCCAGCAGTGACTCAGCGGGGGGGCACAATGAGCAGTTCTTC. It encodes CASSDSAGGHNEQFF.